This T cell receptor beta chain was sequenced for a study of cytomegalovirus exposure and HLA in healthy donors. Study details: The 95 to 150 validation repertoires and the roughly 680 first-cohort repertoires shared a platform, a later analysis reported.

Measured with immunoSEQ multiplex PCR; TCRdb has only the in-frame clones, and not every one. The repertoire holds 200,000 to 250,000 clones, with more than 75% as singletons. Study results and caveats: Most TCR sequences were rare, but some public TCRs occurred in many donors. A subsequent analysis found that TCR clusters from the first cohort also tended to co-occur in the approximately 110 validation repertoires, with approximately 95% of cluster scores above 0.

About this clone itself: Its antigen is not known.

Trimming removed 3 bases from V and 4 bases from J; junction bases left unmatched: 9. The CDR3 is 16 amino acids. Looked up from germline, CDR1 is KGHSH and CDR2 is LQKENI. The sample consisted of PBMCs. The clonotype originates from a woman younger than 35 in good health and CMV-seropositive. This chain connects TRBV18 to TRBJ1-5; 7 bases fit TRBD1. The CDR3 nucleotides are TGTGCCAGCTCACCCAACTCCGGACAGGTAAATCAGCCCCAGCATTTT. Translating gives CASSPNSGQVNQPQHF.